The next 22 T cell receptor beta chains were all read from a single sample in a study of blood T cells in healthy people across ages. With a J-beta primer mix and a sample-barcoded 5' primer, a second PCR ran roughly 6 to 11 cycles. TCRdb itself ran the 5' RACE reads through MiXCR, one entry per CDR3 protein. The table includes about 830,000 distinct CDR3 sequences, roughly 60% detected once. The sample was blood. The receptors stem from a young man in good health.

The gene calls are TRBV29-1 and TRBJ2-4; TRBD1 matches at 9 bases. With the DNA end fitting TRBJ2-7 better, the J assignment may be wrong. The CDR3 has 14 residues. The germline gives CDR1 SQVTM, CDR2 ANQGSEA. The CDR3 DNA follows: TGCAGCGTCATAAGGACAGGGGAAAACTACGAGCAGTACTTC. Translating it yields CSVIRTGENYEQYF.

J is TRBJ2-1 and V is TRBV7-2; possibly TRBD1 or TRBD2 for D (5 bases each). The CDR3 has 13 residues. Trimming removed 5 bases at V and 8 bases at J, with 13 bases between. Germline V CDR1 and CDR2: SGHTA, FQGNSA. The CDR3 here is CASSTGRLYEQFF. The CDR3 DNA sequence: TGTGCCAGCAGCACGGGACGATTATATGAGCAGTTCTTC.

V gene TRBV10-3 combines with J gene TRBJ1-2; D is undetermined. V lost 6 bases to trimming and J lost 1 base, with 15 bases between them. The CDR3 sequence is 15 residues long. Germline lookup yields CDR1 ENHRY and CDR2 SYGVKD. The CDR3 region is CAISDDVRHNYGYTF. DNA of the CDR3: TGTGCCATCAGCGACGATGTGCGACATAACTATGGCTACACCTTC.

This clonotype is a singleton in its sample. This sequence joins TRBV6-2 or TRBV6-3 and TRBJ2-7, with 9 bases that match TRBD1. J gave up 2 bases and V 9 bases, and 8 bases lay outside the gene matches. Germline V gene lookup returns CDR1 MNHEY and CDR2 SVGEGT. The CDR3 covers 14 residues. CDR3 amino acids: CASGRTGDTYEQYF. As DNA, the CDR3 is TGTGCCAGTGGAAGGACAGGGGACACCTACGAGCAGTACTTC.

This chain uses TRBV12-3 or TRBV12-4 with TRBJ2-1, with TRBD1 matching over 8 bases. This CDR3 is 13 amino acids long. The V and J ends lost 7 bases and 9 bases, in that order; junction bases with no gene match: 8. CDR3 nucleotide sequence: TGTGCCAGCAAAAGGACAGGGAAGGGTGAGCAGTTCTTC. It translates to CASKRTGKGEQFF.

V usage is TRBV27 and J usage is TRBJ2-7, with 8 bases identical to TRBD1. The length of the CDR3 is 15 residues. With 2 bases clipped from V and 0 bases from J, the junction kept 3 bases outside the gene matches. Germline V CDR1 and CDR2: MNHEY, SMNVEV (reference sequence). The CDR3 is CASSLTTGDSYEQYF. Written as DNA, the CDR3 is TGTGCCAGCAGTTTAACGACAGGGGACTCCTACGAGCAGTACTTC.

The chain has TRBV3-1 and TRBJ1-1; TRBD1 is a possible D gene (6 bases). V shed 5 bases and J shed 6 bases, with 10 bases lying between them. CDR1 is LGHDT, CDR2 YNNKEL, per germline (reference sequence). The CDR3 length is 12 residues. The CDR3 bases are TGTGCCAGCAGCGCTGGGACACCTGAAGCTTTCTTT. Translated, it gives CASSAGTPEAFF.

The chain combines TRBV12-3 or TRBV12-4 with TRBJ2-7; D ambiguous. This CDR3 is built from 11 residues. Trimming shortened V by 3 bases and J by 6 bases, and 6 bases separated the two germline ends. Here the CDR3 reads CASSFFSEQYF. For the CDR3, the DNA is TGTGCCAGCAGTTTCTTCTCCGAGCAGTACTTC.

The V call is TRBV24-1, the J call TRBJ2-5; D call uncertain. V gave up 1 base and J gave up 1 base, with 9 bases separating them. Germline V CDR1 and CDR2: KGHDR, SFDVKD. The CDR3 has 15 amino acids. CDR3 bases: TGTGCCACCAGTGATTTATGGGGTTCCCAAGAGACCCAGTACTTC. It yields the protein CATSDLWGSQETQYF.

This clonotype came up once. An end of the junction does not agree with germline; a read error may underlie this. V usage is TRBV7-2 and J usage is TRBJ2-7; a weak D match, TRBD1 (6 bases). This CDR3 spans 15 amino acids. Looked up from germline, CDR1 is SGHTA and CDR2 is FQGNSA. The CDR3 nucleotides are TGTGCCGGCAGCTTAGTACAGGGAGCCGCCTACGAGCAGTACTTC. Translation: CAGSLVQGAAYEQYF.

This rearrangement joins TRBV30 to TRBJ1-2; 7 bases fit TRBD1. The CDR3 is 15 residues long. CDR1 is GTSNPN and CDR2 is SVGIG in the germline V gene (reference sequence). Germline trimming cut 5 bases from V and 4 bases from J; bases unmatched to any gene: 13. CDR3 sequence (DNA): TGTGCCTGGCTGGGACAGCAGCAGACCCTCTATGGCTACACCTTC. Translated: CAWLGQQQTLYGYTF.

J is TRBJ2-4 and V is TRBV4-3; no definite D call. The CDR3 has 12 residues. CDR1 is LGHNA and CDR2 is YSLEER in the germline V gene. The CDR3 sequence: CRQDDDKNIQYF. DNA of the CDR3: TGCCGGCAGGACGATGACAAAAACATTCAGTACTTC.

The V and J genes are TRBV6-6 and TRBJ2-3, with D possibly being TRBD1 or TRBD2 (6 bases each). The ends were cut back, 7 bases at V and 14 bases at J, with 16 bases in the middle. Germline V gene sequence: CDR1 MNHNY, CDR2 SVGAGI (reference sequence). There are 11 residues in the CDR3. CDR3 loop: CASTPTGAMYF. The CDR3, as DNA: TGTGCCAGCACCCCGACGGGGGCAATGTATTTT.

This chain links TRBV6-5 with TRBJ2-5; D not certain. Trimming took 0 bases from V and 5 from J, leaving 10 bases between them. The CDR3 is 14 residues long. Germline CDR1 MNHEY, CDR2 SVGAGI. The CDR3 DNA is TGTGCCAGCAGTTACTCCGGACCTAGGGAGACCCAGTACTTC. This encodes CASSYSGPRETQYF.

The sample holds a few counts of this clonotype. CDR3 DNA: TGTGCCACCAGCAGAGATCGCCGGGGGGGCGATGGCACAGATACGCAGTATTTT. It codes for CATSRDRRGGDGTDTQYF. The genes are TRBV15 and TRBJ2-3, with 8 nucleotides matching TRBD2. The length of the CDR3 is 18 residues. From germline, CDR1 is LNHNV and CDR2 YYDKDF (reference sequence). The V segment lost 0 bases and the J segment 1 base; nucleotides outside the gene matches: 9.

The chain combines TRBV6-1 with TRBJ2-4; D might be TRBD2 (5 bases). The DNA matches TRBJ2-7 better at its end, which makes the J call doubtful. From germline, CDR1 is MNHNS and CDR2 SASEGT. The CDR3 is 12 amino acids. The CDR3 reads CASVPGTYEQYF. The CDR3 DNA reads TGTGCCAGCGTCCCGGGAACCTACGAGCAGTACTTC.

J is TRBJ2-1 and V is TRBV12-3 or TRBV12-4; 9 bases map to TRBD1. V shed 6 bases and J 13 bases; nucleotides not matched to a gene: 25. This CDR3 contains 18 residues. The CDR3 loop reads CASRHTGQGKSNQETQFF. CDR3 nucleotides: TGTGCCAGCAGACATACGGGACAGGGAAAATCAAATCAAGAGACCCAGTTCTTC.

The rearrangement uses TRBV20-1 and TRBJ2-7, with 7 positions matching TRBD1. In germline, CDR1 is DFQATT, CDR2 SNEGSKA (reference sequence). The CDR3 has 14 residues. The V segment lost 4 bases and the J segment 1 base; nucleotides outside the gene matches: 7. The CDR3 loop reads CSANPGQVSYEQYF. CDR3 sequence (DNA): TGCAGTGCTAACCCTGGACAGGTTTCCTACGAGCAGTACTTC.

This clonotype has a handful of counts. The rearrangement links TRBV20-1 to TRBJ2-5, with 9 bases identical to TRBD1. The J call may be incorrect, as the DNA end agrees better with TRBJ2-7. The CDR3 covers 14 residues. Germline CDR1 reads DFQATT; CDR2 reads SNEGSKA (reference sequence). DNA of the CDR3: TGCAGTGCTCCACGAGGACAGGGGAACTACGAGCAGTACTTC. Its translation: CSAPRGQGNYEQYF.

The CDR3 sequence is CASSTDYPGPPPYEQYF. CDR3 DNA sequence: TGTGCCAGCAGTACGGACTATCCAGGTCCCCCTCCCTACGAGCAGTACTTC. This sequence joins TRBV6-2 or TRBV6-3 and TRBJ2-4; a weak D match, TRBD2 (6 bases). The J call may be wrong; the DNA end is better matched by TRBJ2-7. The CDR3 runs 17 residues. The germline V gene has CDR1 MNHEY and CDR2 SVGEGT.

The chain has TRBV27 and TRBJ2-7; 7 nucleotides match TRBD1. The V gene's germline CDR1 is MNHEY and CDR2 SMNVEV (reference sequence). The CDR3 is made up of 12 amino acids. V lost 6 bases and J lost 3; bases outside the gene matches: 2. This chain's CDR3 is CASRTGVYEQYF. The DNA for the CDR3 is TGTGCCAGCAGAACAGGGGTCTACGAGCAGTACTTC.

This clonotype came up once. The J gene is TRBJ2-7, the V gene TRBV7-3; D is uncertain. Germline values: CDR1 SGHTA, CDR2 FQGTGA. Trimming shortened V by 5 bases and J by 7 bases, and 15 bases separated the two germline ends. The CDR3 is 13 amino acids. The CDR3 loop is CASSPSLGWEQYF. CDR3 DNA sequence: TGTGCCAGCAGCCCCAGTCTCGGCTGGGAGCAGTACTTC.